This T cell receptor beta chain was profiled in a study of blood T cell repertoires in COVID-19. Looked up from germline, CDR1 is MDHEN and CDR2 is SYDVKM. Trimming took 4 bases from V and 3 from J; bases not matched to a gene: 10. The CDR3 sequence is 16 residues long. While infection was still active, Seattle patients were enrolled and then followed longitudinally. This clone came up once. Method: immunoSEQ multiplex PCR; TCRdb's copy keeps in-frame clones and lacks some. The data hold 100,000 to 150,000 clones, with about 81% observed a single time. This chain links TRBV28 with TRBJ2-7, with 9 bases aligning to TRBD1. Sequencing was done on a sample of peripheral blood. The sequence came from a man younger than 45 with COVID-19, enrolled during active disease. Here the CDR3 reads CASSSVGATGGYEQYF. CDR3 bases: TGTGCCAGCAGTTCTGTGGGGGCGACAGGGGGCTACGAGCAGTACTTC.